This is a list of T cell receptor beta chains from one sample in a study of shared clonotypes between healthy human individuals. Sequencing used immunoSEQ multiplex PCR; TCRdb keeps in-frame clones, though not all of them. The sample yields approximately 1,000,000 clones, about 80% seen once. The sample comprised memory CD4+ T cells from PBMCs. The receptors stem from a man aged 18-30 years in good health. Some clones in this sample may be carry-over from other donors' samples. The CDR3 runs from the conserved cysteine through the conserved F or W. D genes are given only for firm matches. Clone size is given for some rows only: seen once, a few or many times, or a class if the clone is expanded.

v_call,cdr3_length,d_call,j_call,clone_size,cdr3_nt,cdr3_aa
TRBV6-4,15,TRBD2,TRBJ2-1,-,TGTGCCAGCAGTAGTGAACTAGCGGCCTACAATGAGCAGTTCTTC,CASSSELAAYNEQFF
TRBV12-5,13,-,TRBJ2-5,-,TGTGCTAGTGGTTTGGAGGGAGTTGGGACCCAGTACTTC,CASGLEGVGTQYF
TRBV5-6,17,TRBD2,TRBJ2-1,few,TGTGCCAGCAGCCTTAAACTTGGACTAGCGGGGGCTGGGGAGCAGTTCTTC,CASSLKLGLAGAGEQFF
TRBV4-3,14,-,TRBJ2-5,once,TGCGCCAGCAGCCAAGACGGCGGGATAGGGACCCAGTACTTC,CASSQDGGIGTQYF
TRBV28,15,-,TRBJ1-1,-,TGTGCCAGCAGTTCGGGGGGGGCCCGCGGCACTGAAGCTTTCTTT,CASSSGGARGTEAFF
TRBV7-7,13,-,TRBJ2-1,-,TGTGCCAGCAGCCCGGGGCTAGGGGATGAGCAGTTCTTC,CASSPGLGDEQFF
TRBV10-3,15,TRBD1,TRBJ1-3,once,TGTGCCGCCAACCGGGACAGGGGGCCTGGAAACACCATATATTTT,CAANRDRGPGNTIYF
TRBV15,15,-,TRBJ2-7,-,TGTGCCACCAGCAGAGATCCGGGACACTCCTACGAGCAGTACTTC,CATSRDPGHSYEQYF
TRBV28,13,-,TRBJ1-2,once,TGTGCCAGCAGCCCAGGACGGTCCTTCGGCTACACCTTC,CASSPGRSFGYTF
TRBV7-9,15,TRBD2,TRBJ2-3,-,TGTGCCAGCAGCTCCCGGACTAGCGCTGGAGATACGCAGTATTTT,CASSSRTSAGDTQYF
TRBV15,15,-,TRBJ1-5,-,TGTGCCACCAGGTCCCGGGAGGGTGGCAATCAGCCCCAGCATTTT,CATRSREGGNQPQHF
TRBV6-5,15,TRBD2,TRBJ2-5,-,TGTGCCAGCAGACGGACTAGCGTAGGGGGAGAGACCCAGTACTTC,CASRRTSVGGETQYF
TRBV29-1,14,-,TRBJ1-6,-,TGCAGCGCCGCTTTAGGGAGGGAGAATTCACCCCTCCACTTT,CSAALGRENSPLHF
TRBV2,14,TRBD1,TRBJ2-3,-,TGTGCCAGCAGGTGGGACAGAAACACAGATACGCAGTATTTT,CASRWDRNTDTQYF
TRBV25-1,14,TRBD1,TRBJ1-1,many,TGTGCCAGCATTAAACAGGGGGCGCAAACTGAAGCTTTCTTT,CASIKQGAQTEAFF
TRBV5-1,15,-,TRBJ2-1,-,TGCGCCAGCGGTTCCGCGGGACCCGACTACAATGAGCAGTTCTTC,CASGSAGPDYNEQFF
TRBV5-1,14,-,TRBJ2-5,-,TGCGCCAGCAGCTATACGACAGGAGAAGAGACCCAGTACTTC,CASSYTTGEETQYF
TRBV19,12,-,TRBJ2-3,-,TGTGCCAGTAGTCCCGGCACAGATACGCAGTATTTT,CASSPGTDTQYF
TRBV28,14,TRBD1,TRBJ1-5,-,TGTGCCAGCAGTTTGGGGACAGGGAACCAGCCCCAGCATTTT,CASSLGTGNQPQHF
TRBV10-3,14,-,TRBJ1-5,few,TGTGCCATCAGTGGAGGGGAAAGCAATCAGCCCCAGCATTTT,CAISGGESNQPQHF
TRBV5-1,16,TRBD2,TRBJ2-2,-,TGCGCCAGCAGCCGTCTAGCGGGCGCGAACACCGGGGAGCTGTTTTTT,CASSRLAGANTGELFF
TRBV5-6,18,-,TRBJ2-1,-,TGTGCCAGCAGCTTGTTAGTCAGCGGGTCGGGAAGGATCGATGAGCAGTTCTTC,CASSLLVSGSGRIDEQFF
TRBV28,16,-,TRBJ2-5,once,TGTGCCAGCAGCCCCCTCCGCAGGGGTCAGCAAGAGACCCAGTACTTC,CASSPLRRGQQETQYF
TRBV7-2,14,-,TRBJ2-5,-,TGTGCCAGCAGCCTGGGGCTTGGGGGAGAGACCCAGTACTTC,CASSLGLGGETQYF
TRBV2,12,-,TRBJ1-2,-,TGTGCCAGCACGGAGACAGCCTATGGCTACACCTTC,CASTETAYGYTF
TRBV6-6,15,-,TRBJ2-2,-,TGTGCCAGCAGTTATCCACCGGGGGTACTCGGGGAGCTGTTTTTT,CASSYPPGVLGELFF
TRBV11-2,14,-,TRBJ1-1,-,TGTGCCAGCAGCCCCGGACACACGAACACTGAAGCTTTCTTT,CASSPGHTNTEAFF
TRBV5-5,20,TRBD1,TRBJ1-5,-,TGTGCCAGCAGCTTGTCAGCGGAAGGAACGGACAGGGTTAACAATCAGCCCCAGCATTTT,CASSLSAEGTDRVNNQPQHF
TRBV28,18,TRBD2,TRBJ2-1,-,TGTGCCAGCAGGCCGGGACTAGCGGGAGGGCACTCCTACAATGAGCAGTTCTTC,CASRPGLAGGHSYNEQFF
TRBV15,13,-,TRBJ2-5,-,TGTGCCACCAGCAGAGATTCTCGGGAGACCCAGTACTTC,CATSRDSRETQYF
TRBV5-1,15,TRBD2,TRBJ2-7,-,TGCGCCAGCAGCCCCCAGGCTAGCGGAACCTACGAGCAGTACTTC,CASSPQASGTYEQYF
TRBV4-1,15,-,TRBJ2-5,few,TGCGCCAGCAGCGGGGGGATACGTCTCCAAGAGACCCAGTACTTC,CASSGGIRLQETQYF
TRBV6-7,15,-,TRBJ2-7,-,TGTGCCAGCAGTTACCCACCGACACAGGCCTACGAGCAGTACTTC,CASSYPPTQAYEQYF
TRBV28,16,-,TRBJ2-3,many,TGTGCCAGCAGTCCCGGGGCCCGGGGACGAACAGATACGCAGTATTTT,CASSPGARGRTDTQYF
TRBV10-2,14,TRBD1,TRBJ2-5,-,TGCGCCAGCAGTGACCGGACAGGGGGAGAGACCCAGTACTTC,CASSDRTGGETQYF
TRBV23-1,12,-,TRBJ1-1,-,TGCGCCAGCAGCCGACCGAACACTGAAGCTTTCTTT,CASSRPNTEAFF
TRBV10-3,15,-,TRBJ1-1,-,TGTGCCATCATGATCAGGGATTCCGGGAACACTGAAGCTTTCTTT,CAIMIRDSGNTEAFF
TRBV9,16,TRBD2,TRBJ2-1,-,TGTGCCAGCAGCGTAGGGTGGGGACTAGGAAACAATGAGCAGTTCTTC,CASSVGWGLGNNEQFF
TRBV6-5,15,-,TRBJ1-2,-,TGTGCCAGCAGTCCGGGGGGGGAGAGTCCAAAAGGCTACACCTTC,CASSPGGESPKGYTF
TRBV5-1,16,-,TRBJ2-3,-,TGCGCCAGCAGCTTGGCCGGACAGTTTTCCACAGATACGCAGTATTTT,CASSLAGQFSTDTQYF
TRBV9,15,TRBD1,TRBJ2-2,many,TGTGCCAGCAGCGTAGTGGGACAGTCCACCGGGGAGCTGTTTTTT,CASSVVGQSTGELFF
TRBV5-1,15,TRBD1,TRBJ1-2,-,TGCGCCAGCAGCTCGGGACAGGGTGCTTCCTATGGCTACACCTTC,CASSSGQGASYGYTF
TRBV7-9,13,TRBD1,TRBJ1-1,many,TGTGCCAGCAGCGTACAGGGGGGGACTGAAGCTTTCTTT,CASSVQGGTEAFF
TRBV2,16,TRBD1,TRBJ1-4,few,TGTGCCAGCAGTCTCACAGGGGGCTCGACTAATGAAAAACTGTTTTTT,CASSLTGGSTNEKLFF
TRBV7-6,15,-,TRBJ2-1,-,TGTGCCAGCAGCTTAGCCGGGACGACCCAGGATGAGCAGTTCTTC,CASSLAGTTQDEQFF